This entry describes one T cell receptor (beta chain). Its antigen is not identified. These data originate in a study of tumor-infiltrating lymphocytes in localized non-small cell lung cancer. Across the whole study: Some samples were collected after neoadjuvant chemotherapy; smokers, never-smokers and several histologies were included.

Using immunoSEQ multiplex PCR, the repertoire was profiled, and TCRdb retains in-frame clones only, with some absent. The sample yields more than 10,000 clones, approximately 83% seen once. The CDR3 is 17 amino acids. CDR1 and CDR2 (germline): SGHRS, YFSETQ. Germline trimming cut 1 base from V and 4 bases from J; bases unmatched to any gene: 9. Regarding the study as a whole: Each assay used a separate piece of the same tissue. Higher tumor T cell infiltration than in uninvolved lung was supported by TCRbeta sequencing. IM1 and IM2 tumors showed no difference in T-cell fraction.

Sequencing was performed on uninvolved lung tissue not adjacent to the tumor. This TCR was recovered from a human donor with non-small cell lung cancer. The chain is built from TRBV5-1 and TRBJ2-3; TRBD2 agrees at 10 bases. The CDR3 reads CASSLIGSGGASDTQYF. The CDR3 DNA reads as TGCGCCAGCAGCTTGATTGGGAGCGGGGGGGCCTCAGATACGCAGTATTTT.